A single T cell receptor beta chain is shown here with its context. Looked up from germline, CDR1 is ENHRY and CDR2 is SYGVKD. The CDR3 is made up of 14 amino acids. Trimming took 4 bases from V and 6 from J; bases not matched to a gene: 0. Here immunoSEQ multiplex PCR was the method, and the copy in TCRdb shows in-frame clones only, minus some. The sample has 200,000 to 250,000 clones, around 83% seen once. This sample was taken from a study of blood T cell repertoires in COVID-19. Study summary: COVID-19 samples, acute and convalescent, were from the United States, Italy and Spain. From T cells, B-cell-depleted T cells, or PBMCs came the material, which was cDNA or gDNA.

The sequencing input was peripheral blood. The gene calls are TRBV10-3 and TRBJ1-6, with TRBD1 matching over 10 bases. The source is a woman aged 45 to 65 with COVID-19, enrolled during active disease. CDR3 nucleotides: TGTGCCATCAGTGGGGACAGGGGTAATTCACCCCTCCACTTT. This encodes CAISGDRGNSPLHF.